This is a list of T cell receptor beta chains from one sample in a study of T cells in Graves' hyperthyroidism and ophthalmopathy. MiXCR, run by TCRdb on the multiplex PCR reads, gives a single entry per CDR3 protein. The repertoire holds a few hundred thousand distinct CDR3 sequences, with around a sixth as singletons. The sequencing sample was made of blood. The receptor source for this set is a young woman with Graves' hyperthyroidism that later progressed to Graves' ophthalmopathy. CDR3s include the opening cysteine and the closing phenylalanine or tryptophan. Each record gives: clone size, D gene, V gene, J gene, CDR3 protein, CDR3 DNA. D genes are given only for firm matches. Clone sizes are given selectively: once, few, many, or a class where the clone is expanded.

abundance: many
d_gene: TRBD1
v_gene: TRBV7-9
j_gene: TRBJ2-2
CDR3aa: CAREDRGGTGELFF
CDR3nt: TGTGCCCGAGAGGACAGGGGAGGCACCGGGGAGCTGTTTTTT

abundance: -
d_gene: -
v_gene: TRBV28
j_gene: TRBJ1-4
CDR3aa: CASSPGAAVNEKLFF
CDR3nt: TGTGCCAGCAGCCCAGGGGCAGCCGTCAATGAAAAACTGTTTTTT

abundance: many
d_gene: TRBD2
v_gene: TRBV5-8
j_gene: TRBJ2-3
CDR3aa: CASSVGLAVDTQYF
CDR3nt: TGTGCCAGCAGCGTGGGACTAGCCGTAGATACGCAGTATTTT

abundance: many
d_gene: -
v_gene: TRBV18
j_gene: TRBJ1-2
CDR3aa: CASSPGETPGYGYTF
CDR3nt: TGTGCCAGCTCACCAGGAGAGACCCCTGGCTATGGCTACACCTTC

abundance: -
d_gene: TRBD2
v_gene: TRBV9
j_gene: TRBJ2-7
CDR3aa: CASSDPPSGTLGEQYF
CDR3nt: TGTGCCAGCAGCGACCCACCTAGCGGGACATTAGGCGAGCAGTACTTC

abundance: many
d_gene: -
v_gene: TRBV27
j_gene: TRBJ1-5
CDR3aa: CASGKDGNQPQHF
CDR3nt: TGTGCCAGCGGAAAAGACGGCAATCAGCCCCAGCATTTT

abundance: once
d_gene: TRBD1
v_gene: TRBV19
j_gene: TRBJ2-2
CDR3aa: CASTMDRSGELFF
CDR3nt: TGTGCCAGTACCATGGACAGGTCCGGGGAGCTGTTTTTT

abundance: many
d_gene: -
v_gene: TRBV3-1
j_gene: TRBJ2-2
CDR3aa: CASSRGSLQAGELFF
CDR3nt: TGTGCCAGCAGCCGAGGGTCTTTGCAGGCCGGGGAGCTGTTTTTT

abundance: few
d_gene: -
v_gene: TRBV19
j_gene: TRBJ1-5
CDR3aa: CASSRGNPGESQPQHF
CDR3nt: TGTGCCAGTAGTAGGGGGAACCCCGGAGAGAGTCAGCCCCAGCATTTT

abundance: -
d_gene: TRBD2
v_gene: TRBV4-1
j_gene: TRBJ2-3
CDR3aa: CASSPSGIADTQYF
CDR3nt: TGCGCCAGCAGCCCTAGCGGGATTGCAGATACGCAGTATTTT

abundance: few
d_gene: TRBD1
v_gene: TRBV14
j_gene: TRBJ2-3
CDR3aa: CASSQGQGADTQYF
CDR3nt: TGTGCCAGCAGCCAAGGACAGGGTGCAGATACGCAGTATTTT

abundance: -
d_gene: -
v_gene: TRBV19
j_gene: TRBJ2-2
CDR3aa: CASSIRLQGSRVNTGELFF
CDR3nt: TGTGCCAGTAGTATAAGACTTCAGGGCTCGCGGGTGAACACCGGGGAGCTGTTTTTT

abundance: once
d_gene: -
v_gene: TRBV7-9
j_gene: TRBJ2-2
CDR3aa: CASSSGRSNTGELFF
CDR3nt: TGTGCCAGCAGCTCGGGCCGGTCGAACACCGGGGAGCTGTTTTTT

abundance: many
d_gene: -
v_gene: TRBV20-1
j_gene: TRBJ2-1
CDR3aa: CSARVTGKGNEQFF
CDR3nt: TGCAGTGCTAGAGTTACAGGGAAGGGCAATGAGCAGTTCTTC

abundance: -
d_gene: -
v_gene: TRBV28
j_gene: TRBJ1-5
CDR3aa: CASSWAVFNQPQHF
CDR3nt: TGTGCCAGCAGTTGGGCCGTCTTCAATCAGCCCCAGCATTTT

abundance: -
d_gene: -
v_gene: TRBV20-1
j_gene: TRBJ2-4
CDR3aa: CSATVRDPGRTGIQYF
CDR3nt: TGCAGTGCTACAGTCCGGGACCCAGGGCGGACCGGCATTCAGTACTTC

abundance: -
d_gene: TRBD1
v_gene: TRBV18
j_gene: TRBJ2-4
CDR3aa: CASSPSMYEGAAKNIQYF
CDR3nt: TGTGCCAGCTCACCAAGTATGTATGAGGGGGCGGCCAAAAACATTCAGTACTTC

abundance: many
d_gene: TRBD1
v_gene: TRBV11-2
j_gene: TRBJ2-7
CDR3aa: CASRRTGNNEQYF
CDR3nt: TGTGCCAGCAGACGGACAGGGAACAACGAGCAGTACTTC

abundance: many
d_gene: -
v_gene: TRBV5-1
j_gene: TRBJ2-1
CDR3aa: CASKAVSSYNEQFF
CDR3nt: TGCGCCAGCAAGGCGGTTAGCTCCTACAATGAGCAGTTCTTC

abundance: -
d_gene: -
v_gene: TRBV20-1
j_gene: TRBJ2-3
CDR3aa: CSAVRVAGTDTQYF
CDR3nt: TGCAGTGCTGTTCGGGTAGCGGGCACAGATACGCAGTATTTT

abundance: many
d_gene: TRBD2
v_gene: TRBV5-1
j_gene: TRBJ2-5
CDR3aa: CASYYGPSGSPAGETQYF
CDR3nt: TGCGCCAGCTACTACGGACCTAGCGGGAGCCCTGCTGGAGAGACCCAGTACTTC

abundance: -
d_gene: -
v_gene: TRBV15
j_gene: TRBJ2-2
CDR3aa: CATSRQKSDSSTGELFF
CDR3nt: TGTGCCACCAGCAGACAAAAGTCGGACAGTTCCACCGGGGAGCTGTTTTTT

abundance: -
d_gene: TRBD1
v_gene: TRBV12-3/TRBV12-4
j_gene: TRBJ2-7
CDR3aa: CASSPSIRDRGHEQYF
CDR3nt: TGTGCCAGCAGTCCCAGCATCCGGGACAGGGGCCACGAGCAGTACTTC

abundance: many
d_gene: TRBD1
v_gene: TRBV6-1
j_gene: TRBJ2-5
CDR3aa: CASKRTGQQETQYF
CDR3nt: TGTGCCAGCAAGAGGACAGGGCAACAAGAGACCCAGTACTTC

abundance: few
d_gene: -
v_gene: TRBV30
j_gene: TRBJ1-1
CDR3aa: CAWSEDGGLSEAFF
CDR3nt: TGTGCCTGGAGTGAGGATGGGGGGCTCTCTGAAGCTTTCTTT

abundance: many
d_gene: TRBD1
v_gene: TRBV11-2
j_gene: TRBJ1-1
CDR3aa: CASSSGTGRTEAFF
CDR3nt: TGTGCCAGCAGCTCCGGGACAGGGCGAACTGAAGCTTTCTTT

abundance: -
d_gene: -
v_gene: TRBV5-1
j_gene: TRBJ2-7
CDR3aa: CASRADTYEQYF
CDR3nt: TGCGCCAGCAGGGCAGACACCTACGAGCAGTACTTC

abundance: many
d_gene: TRBD1
v_gene: TRBV27
j_gene: TRBJ2-1
CDR3aa: CASSSPQGTVSYNEQFF
CDR3nt: TGTGCCAGCAGTTCTCCCCAGGGGACAGTATCCTACAATGAGCAGTTCTTC

abundance: many
d_gene: -
v_gene: TRBV7-9
j_gene: TRBJ2-1
CDR3aa: CASSLRGSEQFF
CDR3nt: TGTGCCAGCAGCTTACGAGGAAGTGAGCAGTTCTTC

abundance: many
d_gene: TRBD2
v_gene: TRBV11-2
j_gene: TRBJ2-3
CDR3aa: CASSSPKKREVSDTQYF
CDR3nt: TGTGCCAGCAGCTCCCCCAAGAAGCGGGAGGTTTCAGATACGCAGTATTTT

abundance: many
d_gene: -
v_gene: TRBV5-1
j_gene: TRBJ2-3
CDR3aa: CASSLDNSDTQYF
CDR3nt: TGCGCCAGCAGCTTGGACAACTCTGATACGCAGTATTTT

abundance: many
d_gene: -
v_gene: TRBV15
j_gene: TRBJ2-1
CDR3aa: CATSRDGAQLPYNEQFF
CDR3nt: TGTGCCACCAGCAGAGACGGTGCTCAGCTTCCCTACAATGAGCAGTTCTTC

abundance: many
d_gene: -
v_gene: TRBV6-1
j_gene: TRBJ1-1
CDR3aa: CASAWGTEAFF
CDR3nt: TGTGCCAGCGCCTGGGGGACTGAAGCTTTCTTT

abundance: few
d_gene: -
v_gene: TRBV28
j_gene: TRBJ1-6
CDR3aa: CASSWIRDSYSPLHF
CDR3nt: TGTGCCAGCAGTTGGATAAGAGACAGCTATTCACCCCTCCACTTT

abundance: few
d_gene: TRBD1
v_gene: TRBV5-1
j_gene: TRBJ1-1
CDR3aa: CASSGTGYTEAFF
CDR3nt: TGCGCCAGTTCCGGGACAGGGTACACTGAAGCTTTCTTT

abundance: few
d_gene: -
v_gene: TRBV5-6
j_gene: TRBJ2-3
CDR3aa: CASSLPPPASTDTQYF
CDR3nt: TGTGCCAGCAGCTTACCCCCACCTGCTAGCACAGATACGCAGTATTTT

abundance: -
d_gene: TRBD2
v_gene: TRBV20-1
j_gene: TRBJ2-2
CDR3aa: CSAKGRAGGHTGELFF
CDR3nt: TGCAGTGCTAAAGGGCGAGCGGGAGGGCACACCGGGGAGCTGTTTTTT

abundance: -
d_gene: -
v_gene: TRBV5-1
j_gene: TRBJ2-5
CDR3aa: CASSPGQGEETQYF
CDR3nt: TGCGCCAGCAGCCCGGGGCAAGGGGAAGAGACCCAGTACTTC

abundance: few
d_gene: TRBD1
v_gene: TRBV6-5
j_gene: TRBJ1-2
CDR3aa: CASSYTGDTGDGYTF
CDR3nt: TGTGCCAGCAGTTACACAGGGGACACTGGGGATGGCTACACCTTC

abundance: -
d_gene: TRBD1
v_gene: TRBV2
j_gene: TRBJ2-5
CDR3aa: CASTDRALYF
CDR3nt: TGTGCCAGTACTGACAGGGCGCTCTACTTC

abundance: many
d_gene: TRBD2
v_gene: TRBV5-8
j_gene: TRBJ2-3
CDR3aa: CASSHTSGALTDTQYF
CDR3nt: TGTGCCAGCAGCCATACTAGCGGTGCGCTCACAGATACGCAGTATTTT

abundance: few
d_gene: TRBD1
v_gene: TRBV7-9
j_gene: TRBJ1-1
CDR3aa: CASSLMGDRAPTEAFF
CDR3nt: TGTGCCAGCAGCTTAATGGGGGACAGGGCTCCCACTGAAGCTTTCTTT

abundance: -
d_gene: -
v_gene: TRBV9
j_gene: TRBJ2-5
CDR3aa: CASSRRPKLLQETQYF
CDR3nt: TGTGCCAGCAGCAGGCGTCCGAAGCTCTTACAAGAGACCCAGTACTTC

abundance: many
d_gene: TRBD2
v_gene: TRBV11-3
j_gene: TRBJ2-2
CDR3aa: CASSTGTSGVGELFF
CDR3nt: TGTGCCAGCAGCACCGGGACTAGCGGCGTCGGGGAGCTGTTTTTT

abundance: -
d_gene: -
v_gene: TRBV29-1
j_gene: TRBJ1-6
CDR3aa: CSVEDLESPLHF
CDR3nt: TGCAGCGTTGAAGATCTAGAGTCACCCCTCCACTTT

abundance: -
d_gene: TRBD1
v_gene: TRBV20-1
j_gene: TRBJ1-1
CDR3aa: CSARQGLKAEAFF
CDR3nt: TGCAGTGCCAGACAGGGGCTGAAGGCTGAAGCTTTCTTT

abundance: many
d_gene: -
v_gene: TRBV20-1
j_gene: TRBJ1-1
CDR3aa: CSARDRGGLNTEAFF
CDR3nt: TGCAGTGCTAGAGATCGGGGGGGTCTGAACACTGAAGCTTTCTTT

abundance: -
d_gene: TRBD2
v_gene: TRBV5-4
j_gene: TRBJ2-3
CDR3aa: CASSSLGGADTQYF
CDR3nt: TGTGCCAGCAGCTCCCTGGGAGGGGCAGATACGCAGTATTTT

abundance: -
d_gene: -
v_gene: TRBV9
j_gene: TRBJ1-2
CDR3aa: CASSASGSTSGYTF
CDR3nt: TGTGCCAGCAGCGCATCCGGGTCAACGTCCGGCTACACCTTC

abundance: few
d_gene: -
v_gene: TRBV24-1
j_gene: TRBJ2-3
CDR3aa: CATSDAKRGDTQYF
CDR3nt: TGTGCCACCAGTGATGCCAAGAGGGGCGATACGCAGTATTTT